This TCR beta chain was identified during a study of T cell responses to AZD1222 COVID-19 vaccine. Whole-study findings and limits: Repertoire samples came only from after the peak T cell response.

Comments on this clone: Its antigen is unknown.

Germline V gene data show CDR1 as MNHNS and CDR2 as SASEGT. Trimming removed 3 bases from V and 7 bases from J, with 10 bases in between. This CDR3 is 14 amino acids long. Libraries were prepared by immunoSEQ multiplex PCR; TCRdb keeps only in-frame clonotypes and omits some of them. Among tens of thousands of clones, roughly 88% were seen once, and the ten largest hold 3.4%. Sequencing was performed on peripheral blood, taken 28 days after the second AZD1222 dose. The sequence came from an adult who received the AZD1222 COVID-19 vaccine. This chain uses TRBV6-1 with TRBJ1-6; perhaps TRBD1 as D (5 bases). In DNA form, the CDR3 reads TGTGCCAGCAGTGACCTTGGGGCGAATTCACCCCTCCACTTT. Translated, it gives CASSDLGANSPLHF.